The rows below give T cell receptor beta chains drawn from one sample of a study of blood T cells in healthy people across ages. TCRdb independently ran MiXCR on the 5' RACE reads; one entry per CDR3 protein. Found here are some 760,000 distinct CDR3 sequences, around 25% of them singletons; the top ten hold 9.4%. This sample was also put to use in a study of T cells of mothers and their children.

The sequencing sample was made of blood. The receptors come from a boy between 10 and 17 years old in good health. Both conserved end residues are part of each CDR3. A D gene is named only where the DNA matches it firmly. Clone sizes are given selectively: once, few, many, or a class where the clone is expanded.

TRBJ2-1,.,TRBV5-1,.,CASSLGALLYNEQFF,TGCGCCAGCAGCTTGGGGGCCCTCTTATACAATGAGCAGTTCTTC
TRBJ2-7,few,TRBV15,TRBD1,CATSRETPRQGYEQYF,TGTGCCACCAGCAGAGAAACCCCTAGACAGGGCTACGAGCAGTACTTC
TRBJ2-5,.,TRBV5-6,.,CASSFGQLYQETQYF,TGTGCCAGCAGCTTCGGACAGCTGTACCAAGAGACCCAGTACTTC
TRBJ1-2,.,TRBV29-1,TRBD1,CSVKRTGPHGYTF,TGCAGCGTAAAAAGGACAGGGCCACATGGCTACACCTTC
TRBJ2-3,.,TRBV5-1,TRBD1,CASSSGQLLTDTQYF,TGCGCCAGCAGCTCGGGACAGTTACTCACAGATACGCAGTATTTT
TRBJ2-7,.,TRBV10-2,TRBD2,CASSVTSGRPLSEQYF,TGCGCCAGCAGTGTAACTAGCGGGAGGCCACTCTCCGAGCAGTACTTC
TRBJ2-3,.,TRBV18,.,CASTSSTYKTTDTQYF,TGTGCCAGCACTAGTTCGACGTATAAAACCACAGATACGCAGTATTTT
TRBJ2-3,few,TRBV6-6,TRBD2,CASSSGLTYADTQYF,TGTGCCAGCAGTTCGGGACTAACATATGCAGATACGCAGTATTTT
TRBJ1-1,.,TRBV29-1,.,CSVEIGRNTEAFF,TGCAGCGTTGAAATCGGCAGGAACACTGAAGCTTTCTTT
TRBJ2-6,few,TRBV4-3,.,CASSRSYFLSGANVLTF,TGCGCCAGCAGCCGGAGCTATTTCCTCTCTGGGGCCAACGTCCTGACTTTC
TRBJ2-6,few,TRBV4-2,.,CASSQEGGSGANVLTF,TGTGCCAGCAGCCAAGAAGGGGGGTCTGGGGCCAACGTCCTGACTTTC
TRBJ2-4,.,TRBV19,.,CASSMGHLAVGNIQYF,TGTGCCAGTAGTATGGGACACCTGGCCGTAGGGAACATTCAGTACTTC
TRBJ2-2,few,TRBV29-1,.,CSARSGDTGELFF,TGCAGCGCCCGCTCAGGGGACACCGGGGAGCTGTTTTTT
TRBJ1-2,few,TRBV7-2,.,CASSLALRTAYGYTF,TGTGCCAGCAGCTTAGCGCTACGGACAGCCTATGGCTACACCTTC
TRBJ2-3,once,TRBV6-6,.,CASSYIRGDTQYF,TGTGCCAGCAGTTACATCCGAGGAGATACGCAGTATTTT
TRBJ1-4,.,TRBV25-1,TRBD1,CASSEFVLGGGEKLFF,TGTGCCAGCAGTGAATTTGTTTTAGGGGGCGGTGAAAAACTGTTTTTT
TRBJ2-7,few,TRBV3-1,.,CASSRSSLSYEQYF,TGTGCCAGCAGCCGTAGTTCCCTCAGCTACGAGCAGTACTTC
TRBJ2-2,.,TRBV20-1,.,CSAAPKQKSLYGELFF,TGCAGTGCCGCACCTAAACAGAAAAGTCTATACGGGGAGCTGTTTTTT
TRBJ2-3,.,TRBV6-6,TRBD2,CASIGGADTQYF,TGTGCCAGCATCGGGGGGGCAGATACGCAGTATTTT
TRBJ2-7,few,TRBV6-5,.,CASSRTAIIPGDEQYF,TGTGCCAGCAGCCGTACTGCTATAATCCCGGGGGACGAGCAGTACTTC
TRBJ2-7,few,TRBV27,.,CASSSLNAYEQYF,TGTGCCAGCAGTTCTCTCAACGCCTACGAGCAGTACTTC
TRBJ2-1,.,TRBV20-1,TRBD2,CSARVAGNPRRSYNEQFF,TGCAGTGCTAGAGTAGCGGGTAACCCCCGAAGGTCCTACAATGAGCAGTTCTTC
TRBJ2-5,.,TRBV20-1,TRBD2,CSARDSGRELQETQYF,TGCAGTGCTAGAGACAGCGGGAGGGAACTTCAAGAGACCCAGTACTTC
TRBJ2-3,.,TRBV7-9,.,CALSPEDTQYF,TGTGCCCTCTCCCCGGAAGATACGCAGTATTTT
TRBJ2-7,many,TRBV9,TRBD1,CASSPTGSSYEQYF,TGTGCCAGCAGCCCGACAGGGAGCTCCTACGAGCAGTACTTC
TRBJ2-3,.,TRBV28,.,CASSLWDRGEDTQYF,TGTGCCAGCAGTTTATGGGACCGTGGAGAGGATACGCAGTATTTT
TRBJ1-1,.,TRBV3-1,.,CASSQEMGWTEAFF,TGTGCCAGCAGCCAAGAGATGGGTTGGACTGAAGCTTTCTTT
TRBJ1-5,.,TRBV20-1,.,CSARQGTNQPQHF,TGCAGTGCTAGACAGGGTACAAATCAGCCCCAGCATTTT
TRBJ2-5,.,TRBV11-2,.,CASRPRMGLVETQYF,TGTGCCAGCAGGCCCCGAATGGGCTTGGTGGAGACCCAGTACTTC
TRBJ1-4,.,TRBV11-2,.,CASSLDVAGKEKLFF,TGTGCCAGCAGCTTAGATGTAGCAGGGAAGGAAAAACTGTTTTTT
TRBJ2-6,.,TRBV5-1,.,CASRLRSDTASSGANVLTF,TGCGCCAGCAGATTGAGGTCAGACACCGCAAGCTCTGGGGCCAACGTCCTGACTTTC
TRBJ2-7,few,TRBV6-2/TRBV6-3,TRBD2,CASSPRGLAGDALEQYF,TGTGCCAGCAGTCCTCGGGGACTAGCGGGAGACGCCCTCGAGCAGTACTTC
TRBJ1-4,.,TRBV5-1,.,CASSLVGISTNEKLFF,TGCGCCAGCAGCTTAGTAGGGATCTCAACTAATGAAAAACTGTTTTTT
TRBJ2-7,many,TRBV11-2,.,CASSAGGYEQYF,TGTGCCAGCAGCGCAGGAGGCTACGAGCAGTACTTC
TRBJ2-5,.,TRBV7-2,.,CASSSYPDGPQETQYF,TGTGCCAGCAGCTCCTATCCGGACGGCCCCCAAGAGACCCAGTACTTC
TRBJ1-2,.,TRBV24-1,.,CATSARDDGRVYGYTF,TGTGCTACCAGTGCCCGGGACGACGGGAGGGTCTATGGCTACACCTTC